This T cell receptor (beta chain) was observed in a study of beta chain features in type 1 diabetes. Expressed TCRB transcripts got sequenced, as all isolated RNA was reverse transcribed. Profiling relied on immunoSEQ multiplex PCR, and the TCRdb table lists in-frame clones only, not all of them. The sample has about 620,000 clones, 15% to 18% seen once. This CDR3 is 13 amino acids long. The J segment lost 5 bases and the V segment lost 3 bases, leaving 0 bases of the junction unmatched. Germline V lookup: CDR1 KGHSH, CDR2 LQKENI. Regarding this clone: Additional DNA sequences in this sample encode the identical CDR3.

The chain has TRBV18 and TRBJ2-4; TRBD1 aligns across 8 bases. This sequence originates from a man between 18 and 29 years old in good health. Sequencing was performed on naive CD4+ T cells from blood. CDR3 nucleotides: TGTGCCAGCTCACCGGGACAGGAAAACATTCAGTACTTC. Its protein product is CASSPGQENIQYF.